The 24 T cell receptor beta chains in this list originate from one sample, sequenced in a study of T-cell memory formation after mild COVID-19. TCRdb called the 5' RACE reads again in MiXCR, with one record for every CDR3 protein. Among about 170,000 distinct CDR3 sequences listed, 10% to 15% were seen once. Specimen: PBMCs or a T cell subset sorted from them (not recorded which). These receptors were obtained from a man younger than 35 who had mild COVID-19 (a few samples of this study predate the infection). Cell type and time point are not known.

This clonotype was counted only a few times. The chain combines TRBV7-2 with TRBJ2-3; 11 bases align to TRBD2. The CDR3 contains 20 residues. Germline-derived CDR1 and CDR2 are SGHTA and FQGNSA. V lost 6 bases, J lost 1 base, and 18 bases stayed unmatched. The CDR3 nucleotides are TGTGCCAGCAGTCCGCTTCTAGCGGGGGGCACCAAAGGCCGCACAGATACGCAGTATTTT. It translates to CASSPLLAGGTKGRTDTQYF.

The sample holds a few counts of this clonotype. The V gene is TRBV6-4, the J gene TRBJ2-1; TRBD2 matches at 9 bases. With 3 bases clipped from V and 0 bases from J, the junction kept 0 bases outside the gene matches. The CDR3 extends over 15 amino acids. Germline loops: CDR1 MRHNA, CDR2 SNTAGT. The CDR3 loop reads CASSDSGSSYNEQFF. As DNA, the CDR3 is TGTGCCAGCAGTGATAGCGGGAGCTCCTACAATGAGCAGTTCTTC.

This clonotype was counted at least ten times. The CDR3 sequence is CASSLALAEYNEQFF. The CDR3, as DNA: TGCGCCAGCAGCTTGGCTTTAGCGGAATACAATGAGCAGTTCTTC. The chain uses TRBV5-1 and TRBJ2-1; TRBD2 might be the D (6 bases). V was trimmed by 0 bases and J by 4 bases, leaving 11 bases between them. The germline V gene has CDR1 SGHRS and CDR2 YFSETQ. CDR3 length: 15 amino acids.

This clonotype was found a few times. The rearrangement joins TRBV6-5 to TRBJ2-1; no reliable D call. The CDR3 extends over 14 amino acids. Germline lookup yields CDR1 MNHEY and CDR2 SVGAGI. V was cut by 0 bases and J by 5 bases, with 8 bases left in between. The CDR3 nucleotides are TGTGCCAGCAGTTACTCGAGACATGACAATGAGCAGTTCTTC. Translated, it gives CASSYSRHDNEQFF.

This clonotype was picked up a small number of times. V usage is TRBV5-1 and J usage is TRBJ1-1; D is possibly TRBD1 (5 bases). This CDR3 spans 13 amino acids. V was pared by 4 bases and J by 6 bases, with 13 bases between. CDR1 SGHRS and CDR2 YFSETQ come from the germline V gene. CDR3 DNA: TGCGCCAGCAGCAGGGTAGGACACGCTGAAGCTTTCTTT. It translates to CASSRVGHAEAFF.

This clonotype was counted between two and nine times. The chain is built from TRBV7-2 and TRBJ2-1; D gene uncertain. CDR1 and CDR2 from the germline V gene are SGHTA and FQGNSA. Trimming cost V 3 bases and J 0 bases, with 6 bases left between them. The CDR3 sequence is 14 residues long. CDR3 protein: CASSFRGSYNEQFF. In nucleotides, the CDR3 is TGTGCCAGCAGCTTCCGTGGCTCCTACAATGAGCAGTTCTTC.

The rearrangement joins TRBV7-9 to TRBJ2-3, with 7 bases fitting TRBD1. Germline V CDR1 and CDR2: SEHNR, FQNEAQ (reference sequence). Unmatched junction bases numbered 7, after V lost 5 bases and J lost 2 bases. This CDR3 contains 15 residues. The CDR3 coding sequence is TGTGCCAGCAGCCCTCAACAGGGGATCACAGATACGCAGTATTTT. This codes for CASSPQQGITDTQYF.

Only a few counts were recorded for this clonotype. The rearrangement links TRBV5-1 to TRBJ2-5; D is unclear. The V gene's germline CDR1 is SGHRS and CDR2 YFSETQ. The V end lost 0 bases, the J end lost 5 bases, and 14 bases lay between the germline ends. The CDR3 is 15 residues long. The CDR3 bases are TGCGCCAGCAGCTTGGCCCCCGAGGTGAGGGAGACCCAGTACTTC. This gives the protein CASSLAPEVRETQYF. Filled out from reference TRBV5-1 and TRBJ2-5, the complete variable domain reads KAGVTQTPRYLIKTRGQQVTLSCSPISGHRSVSWYQQTPGQGLQFLFEYFSETQRNKGNFPGRFSGRQFSNSRSEMNVSTLELGDSALYLCASSLAPEVRETQYFGPGTRLLVL.

A few counts support this clonotype. One end of the junction does not line up with germline, which may come from a read error. The chain couples TRBV12-3 or TRBV12-4 to TRBJ2-3; the match to TRBD2 covers 9 bases. This CDR3 is 15 amino acids long. The CDR3 here is CASSLAGSSTDTQYF. CDR3 bases: TGTGCCAGCAGTCTAGCGGGGTCCTCCACAGATACGCAGTATTTT.

This clonotype was observed a few times. This chain uses TRBV6-2 or TRBV6-3 with TRBJ2-6, with 7 bases that match TRBD1. CDR3 length equals 16 residues. With V trimmed by 6 bases and J by 4 bases, 9 bases remained unmatched. The germline V gene has CDR1 MNHEY and CDR2 SVGEGT. The CDR3 DNA sequence: TGTGCCAGCAGCCGAGGGGGCCGGGGAGGGGCCAACGTCCTGACTTTC. Its translation is CASSRGGRGGANVLTF.

This clonotype turned up a few times. J is TRBJ1-2 and V is TRBV4-2, with D uncertain. The ends were cut back, 1 base at V and 4 bases at J, with 7 bases in the middle. Germline CDR1 reads LGHNA; CDR2 reads YNFKEQ. The length of the CDR3 is 13 residues. This CDR3 reads CASSQGGGYGYTF. The DNA of the CDR3 is TGTGCCAGCAGCCAAGGGGGTGGCTATGGCTACACCTTC.

The chain is built from TRBV20-1 and TRBJ1-2, with 12 bases lining up with TRBD1. Germline lookup yields CDR1 DFQATT and CDR2 SNEGSKA (reference sequence). J lost 6 bases, V lost 5 bases, and 7 bases had no gene match. The CDR3 covers 14 residues. The CDR3 sequence is CSAGTGGLSDGYTF. The CDR3 DNA reads TGCAGTGCTGGGACAGGGGGCCTTTCGGATGGCTACACCTTC.

This clonotype appeared a few times. The chain combines TRBV7-2 with TRBJ1-3; D is undetermined. The CDR3 spans 14 residues. Germline CDR1 SGHTA, CDR2 FQGNSA. V shed 5 bases and J shed 1 base, with 9 bases lying between them. The CDR3 DNA reads TGTGCCAGCAGCCCATACAGTTCTGGAAACACCATATATTTT. Translated: CASSPYSSGNTIYF.

This clonotype was detected ten times or more. The rearrangement uses TRBV28 and TRBJ1-2, with D perhaps TRBD1 (6 bases). V shed 7 bases and J shed 10 bases, with 16 bases lying between them. Germline CDR1 is MDHEN and CDR2 is SYDVKM. The CDR3 consists of 12 residues. The CDR3 reads CASTPSGGPYTF. Written as DNA, the CDR3 is TGTGCCAGCACCCCGTCGGGGGGGCCCTACACCTTC.

This clonotype was observed at least ten times. The CDR3 nucleotides are TGTGCCAGCACCTTCTCAGAGAATCAGCCCCAGCATTTT. Its translation: CASTFSENQPQHF. The J gene is TRBJ1-5, the V gene TRBV2; unclear D gene. V was clipped by 7 bases and J by 4 bases, with 11 bases between them. CDR3 size: 13 residues. CDR1 is SNHLY, CDR2 FYNNEI, per germline.

The gene calls are TRBV7-3 and TRBJ1-1; D perhaps matches TRBD1 (6 bases). Germline V gene lookup returns CDR1 SGHTA and CDR2 FQGTGA. CDR3 length: 16 residues. The ends were cut back, 5 bases at V and 4 bases at J, with 20 bases in the middle. CDR3 DNA sequence: TGTGCCAGCAGCGTAGGGCCCAGGGGTTGGGGCACTGAAGCTTTCTTT. Amino acids: CASSVGPRGWGTEAFF.

This clonotype was detected only a few times. The chain couples TRBV6-2 or TRBV6-3 to TRBJ2-1; 11 bases map to TRBD2. The CDR3 spans 15 residues. In germline, CDR1 is MNHEY, CDR2 SVGEGT. Unmatched junction bases numbered 6, after V lost 6 bases and J lost 5 bases. Here the CDR3 DNA reads TGTGCCAGCAGCGACGGGACTAGCGGAAACAATGAGCAGTTCTTC. Translation gives CASSDGTSGNNEQFF.

This clonotype was counted ten times or more. The J gene is TRBJ2-2, the V gene TRBV7-9; TRBD2 matches 16 bases. The CDR3 runs 18 residues. With V trimmed by 4 bases and J by 2 bases, 4 bases remained unmatched. Germline CDR1 SEHNR, CDR2 FQNEAQ (reference sequence). The CDR3 loop reads CASSSGTSGGVNTGELFF. The CDR3 DNA reads TGTGCCAGCAGCTCCGGGACTAGCGGGGGGGTTAACACCGGGGAGCTGTTTTTT. Supplemented by reference TRBV7-9 and TRBJ2-2, the full variable domain reads DTGVSQNPRHKITKRGQNVTFRCDPISEHNRLYWYRQTLGQGPEFLTYFQNEAQLEKSRLLSDRFSAERPKGSFSTLEIQRTEQGDSAMYLCASSSGTSGGVNTGELFFGEGSRLTVL.

The genes are TRBV5-1 and TRBJ1-6; D call uncertain. In germline, CDR1 is SGHRS, CDR2 YFSETQ. The CDR3 has 14 amino acids. Trimming shortened V by 4 bases and J by 10 bases, and 15 bases separated the two germline ends. In nucleotides, the CDR3 is TGCGCCAGCAGCCCCGGTGAGGGTGACTCACCCCTCCACTTT. Translated, it gives CASSPGEGDSPLHF. The variable domain in full, completed from reference TRBV5-1 and TRBJ1-6, reads KAGVTQTPRYLIKTRGQQVTLSCSPISGHRSVSWYQQTPGQGLQFLFEYFSETQRNKGNFPGRFSGRQFSNSRSEMNVSTLELGDSALYLCASSPGEGDSPLHFGNGTRLTVT.

This clonotype was detected ten times or more. This rearrangement joins TRBV7-9 to TRBJ2-5; possibly TRBD1 or TRBD2 for D (5 bases each). The V end was cut by 5 bases, the J end by 5 bases, with 12 bases between. CDR3 length equals 13 residues. Germline CDR1 reads SEHNR; CDR2 reads FQNEAQ (reference sequence). CDR3 coding DNA: TGTGCCAGCAGCAAAAGGGACGAGGAGACCCAGTACTTC. It specifies CASSKRDEETQYF.

The J gene is TRBJ2-6, the V gene TRBV5-5; D is ambiguous. The CDR3 has 16 residues. V lost 0 bases to trimming and J lost 2 bases, with 9 bases between them. Germline V gene sequence: CDR1 SGHKS, CDR2 YYEKEE (reference sequence). The CDR3 nucleotides read TGTGCCAGCAGCTTGGAGGTCCTCGCTGGGGCCAACGTCCTGACTTTC. It encodes CASSLEVLAGANVLTF. Drawing the rest from reference TRBV5-5 and TRBJ2-6, the complete variable domain is DAGVTQSPTHLIKTRGQQVTLRCSPISGHKSVSWYQQVLGQGPQFIFQYYEKEERGRGNFPDRFSARQFPNYSSELNVNALLLGDSALYLCASSLEVLAGANVLTFGAGSRLTVL.

In its sample, this clonotype was seen many times. The CDR3 DNA reads TGTGCCAGCAGTTTATTGGCGCCCAAATGGGGTGAGCAGTTCTTC. Protein: CASSLLAPKWGEQFF. The genes are TRBV27 and TRBJ2-1; no definite D call. V dropped 1 base and J dropped 9 bases, with 16 bases sitting between them. CDR1 MNHEY and CDR2 SMNVEV come from the germline V gene (reference sequence). CDR3 length: 15 residues.

The rearrangement joins TRBV11-2 to TRBJ2-7; the D gene is possibly TRBD2 (6 bases). V lost 5 bases and J 5 bases, leaving 13 bases between the germline ends. CDR1 is SGHAT, CDR2 FQNNGV, per germline. This CDR3 region has 13 residues. The CDR3 loop reads CASSIGTPNEQYF. DNA of the CDR3: TGTGCCAGCAGCATCGGGACTCCTAACGAGCAGTACTTC.

The chain carries TRBV20-1 and TRBJ1-1; possible D gene TRBD1, 5 bases. Germline V gene lookup returns CDR1 DFQATT and CDR2 SNEGSKA (reference sequence). The V gene lost 0 bases and the J gene lost 5 bases, with 16 bases spanning the gap. The CDR3 contains 15 residues. The DNA for the CDR3 is TGCAGTGCTAGAGATTCAGGGACTGGGCGGACTGAAGCTTTCTTT. The encoded protein is CSARDSGTGRTEAFF.